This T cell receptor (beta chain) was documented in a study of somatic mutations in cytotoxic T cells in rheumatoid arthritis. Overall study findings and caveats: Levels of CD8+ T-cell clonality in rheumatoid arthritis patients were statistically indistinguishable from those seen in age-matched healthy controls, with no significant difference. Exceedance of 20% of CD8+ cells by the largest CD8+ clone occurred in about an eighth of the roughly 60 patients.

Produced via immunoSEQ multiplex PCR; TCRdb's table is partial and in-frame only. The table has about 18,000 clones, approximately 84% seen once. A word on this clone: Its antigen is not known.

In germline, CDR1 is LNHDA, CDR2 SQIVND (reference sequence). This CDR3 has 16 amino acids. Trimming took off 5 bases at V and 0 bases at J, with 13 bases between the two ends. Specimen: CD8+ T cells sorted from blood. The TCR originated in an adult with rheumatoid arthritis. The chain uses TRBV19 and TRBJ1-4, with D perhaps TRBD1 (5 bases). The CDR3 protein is CASSLTGIATNEKLFF. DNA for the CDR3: TGTGCCAGTAGTTTAACAGGAATTGCAACTAATGAAAAACTGTTTTTT.